A few counts support the clone carrying this T cell receptor (beta chain). This entry is derived from a study of CD8+ T cells in alopecia areata. cDNA prepared by RNA extraction and subsequent reverse transcription served as the template for sequencing. Libraries were prepared by immunoSEQ multiplex PCR; TCRdb keeps only in-frame clonotypes and omits some of them. The profile covers about 69,000 clones, with approximately 61% appearing a single time and approximately 15% taken by the ten largest. Trimming left V 5 bases short and J 2 bases short, with 15 bases between. The CDR3 contains 15 residues. Germline V gene lookup returns CDR1 MDHEN and CDR2 SYDVKM.

The source is a human donor with alopecia areata. Material: CD8+ T cells sorted from blood, obtained at week 0. The V gene is TRBV28, the J gene TRBJ2-5, with D possibly matching TRBD1 (5 bases). The CDR3 reads CASSPQTVQQETQYF. In nucleotides, the CDR3 is TGTGCCAGCAGTCCCCAGACAGTCCAGCAAGAGACCCAGTACTTC.